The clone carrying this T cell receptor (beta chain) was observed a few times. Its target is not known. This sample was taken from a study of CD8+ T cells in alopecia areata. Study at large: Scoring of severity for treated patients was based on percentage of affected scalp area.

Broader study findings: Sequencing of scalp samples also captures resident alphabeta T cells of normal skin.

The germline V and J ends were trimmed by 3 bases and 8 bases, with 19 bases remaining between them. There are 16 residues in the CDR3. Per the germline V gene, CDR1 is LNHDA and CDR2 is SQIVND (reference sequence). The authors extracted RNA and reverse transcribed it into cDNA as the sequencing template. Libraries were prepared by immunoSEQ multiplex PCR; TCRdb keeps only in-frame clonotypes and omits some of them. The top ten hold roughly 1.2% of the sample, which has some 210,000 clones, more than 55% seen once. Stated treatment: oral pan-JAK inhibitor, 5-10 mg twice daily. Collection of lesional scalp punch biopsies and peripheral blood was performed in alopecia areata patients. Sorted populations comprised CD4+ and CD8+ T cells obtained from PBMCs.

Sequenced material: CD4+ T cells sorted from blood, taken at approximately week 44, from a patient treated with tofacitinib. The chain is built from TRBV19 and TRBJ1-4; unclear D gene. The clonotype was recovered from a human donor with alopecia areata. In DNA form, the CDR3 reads TGTGCCAGTAGTATTGTACTTAATGGGTTTCGAGAAAAACTGTTTTTT. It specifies CASSIVLNGFREKLFF.